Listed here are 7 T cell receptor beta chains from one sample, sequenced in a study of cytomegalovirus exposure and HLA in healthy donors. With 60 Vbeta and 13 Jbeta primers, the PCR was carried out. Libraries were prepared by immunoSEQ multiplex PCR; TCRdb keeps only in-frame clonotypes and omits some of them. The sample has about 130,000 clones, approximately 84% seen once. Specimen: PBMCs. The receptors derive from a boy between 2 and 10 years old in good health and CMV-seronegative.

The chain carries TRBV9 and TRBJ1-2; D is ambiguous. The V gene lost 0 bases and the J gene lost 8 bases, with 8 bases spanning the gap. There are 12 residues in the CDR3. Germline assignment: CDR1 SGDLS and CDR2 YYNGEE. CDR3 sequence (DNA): TGTGCCAGCAGCGTAGAGATGGGCGGCTACACCTTC. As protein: CASSVEMGGYTF.

The CDR3 spells CASSLEGYTGELFF. CDR3 nucleotides: TGTGCCAGCAGCTTAGAGGGATACACCGGGGAGCTGTTTTTT. The V call is TRBV5-8, the J call TRBJ2-2, with D possibly TRBD2 on 5 matching bases. The V gene lost 2 bases and the J gene lost 3 bases, with 8 bases spanning the gap. The CDR3 extends over 14 amino acids. The germline CDR1 and CDR2 sequences are SGHTS and YDEGEE. Full variable domain (missing parts from reference TRBV5-8 and TRBJ2-2): EAGVTQSPTHLIKTRGQQATLRCSPISGHTSVYWYQQALGLGLQFLLWYDEGEERNRGNFPPRFSGRQFPNYSSELNVNALELEDSALYLCASSLEGYTGELFFGEGSRLTVL.

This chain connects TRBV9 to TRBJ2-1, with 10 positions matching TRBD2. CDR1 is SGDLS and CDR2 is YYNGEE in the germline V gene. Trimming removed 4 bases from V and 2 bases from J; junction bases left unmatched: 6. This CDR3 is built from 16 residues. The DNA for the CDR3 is TGTGCCAGCAGCCTAAGGACTAGCGGAACCTACAATGAGCAGTTCTTC. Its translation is CASSLRTSGTYNEQFF.

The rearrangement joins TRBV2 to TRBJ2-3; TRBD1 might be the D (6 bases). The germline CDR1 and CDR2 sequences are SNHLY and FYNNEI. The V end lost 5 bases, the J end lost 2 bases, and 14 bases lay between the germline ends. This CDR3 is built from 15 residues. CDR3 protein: CASSWGQSVTDTQYF. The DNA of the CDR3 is TGTGCCAGCAGTTGGGGACAATCTGTCACAGATACGCAGTATTTT.

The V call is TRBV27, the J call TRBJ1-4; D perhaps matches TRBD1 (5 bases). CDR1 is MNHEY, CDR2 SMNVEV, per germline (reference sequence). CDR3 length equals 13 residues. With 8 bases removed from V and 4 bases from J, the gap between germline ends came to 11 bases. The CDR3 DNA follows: TGTGCCAGCGCCGACAGAAATAATGAAAAACTGTTTTTT. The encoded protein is CASADRNNEKLFF.

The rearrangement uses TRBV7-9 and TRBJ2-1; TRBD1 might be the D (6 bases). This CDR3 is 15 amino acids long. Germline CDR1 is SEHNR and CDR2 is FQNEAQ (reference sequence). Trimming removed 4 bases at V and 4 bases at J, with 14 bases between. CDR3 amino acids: CASSSIRGVYNEQFF. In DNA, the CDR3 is TGTGCCAGCAGCTCTATCAGGGGCGTTTACAATGAGCAGTTCTTC.

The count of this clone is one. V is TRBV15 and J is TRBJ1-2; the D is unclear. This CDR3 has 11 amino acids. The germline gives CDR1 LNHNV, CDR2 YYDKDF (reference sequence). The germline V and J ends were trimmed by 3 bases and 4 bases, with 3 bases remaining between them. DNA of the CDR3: TGTGCCACCAGCAGGGCCTATGGCTACACCTTC. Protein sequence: CATSRAYGYTF.